This entry lists 19 T cell receptor beta chains sequenced from one sample in a study of blood T cells in healthy people across ages. A second PCR, run for about 7 to 11 cycles, used a sample-barcoded 5' primer plus a J-beta primer mix. MiXCR was run by TCRdb on the 5' RACE reads, yielding one entry per CDR3 protein. This table has approximately 800,000 distinct CDR3 sequences, about 56% appearing once. The sample taken for sequencing was blood. The receptors come from a man aged 40-55 years in good health.

This sequence joins TRBV12-3 or TRBV12-4 and TRBJ1-3; perhaps TRBD1 as D (5 bases). The V gene lost 6 bases and the J gene lost 4 bases, with 13 bases spanning the gap. This CDR3 contains 14 residues. The CDR3 coding sequence is TGTGCCAGCAGCCTAGGGGTTCTAGGAAACACCATATATTTT. Residues: CASSLGVLGNTIYF.

This clonotype was recorded many times. The V gene is TRBV4-1, the J gene TRBJ2-7; 8 bases fit TRBD1. Looked up from germline, CDR1 is MGHRA and CDR2 is YSYEKL. J was trimmed by 2 bases and V by 8 bases; bases with no gene match: 8. This CDR3 spans 14 amino acids. The CDR3 sequence: CASSSGTGAYEQYF. For the CDR3, the DNA is TGCGCCAGCTCATCGGGGACAGGAGCCTACGAGCAGTACTTC.

This chain joins TRBV7-9 and TRBJ2-7; 9 bases line up with TRBD1. The CDR3 consists of 17 residues. In germline, CDR1 is SEHNR, CDR2 FQNEAQ (reference sequence). The V segment lost 5 bases and the J segment 1 base; nucleotides outside the gene matches: 12. The CDR3 DNA is TGTGCCAGCAGCCCTACTCCGGGACAGGGACTTTCCTACGAGCAGTACTTC. It encodes CASSPTPGQGLSYEQYF.

The chain has TRBV20-1 and TRBJ1-5; the D gene is possibly TRBD1 (5 bases). V was cut by 0 bases and J by 6 bases, with 9 bases left in between. Germline V gene data show CDR1 as DFQATT and CDR2 as SNEGSKA (reference sequence). The CDR3 runs 13 residues. The CDR3 bases are TGCAGTGCTAGAGACAGGAGGGGTCAGCCCCAGCATTTT. This translates into CSARDRRGQPQHF.

This clonotype occurred many times. The chain has TRBV29-1 and TRBJ2-1; TRBD2 might be the D (6 bases). The CDR3 sequence is 14 residues long. The germline CDR1 and CDR2 sequences are SQVTM and ANQGSEA. The V end lost 6 bases, the J end lost 10 bases, and 22 bases lay between the germline ends. The CDR3 DNA reads TGCAGCGTCCTAGGCGGGGTCCGATCCTGGGAGCAGTTCTTC. It is translated as CSVLGGVRSWEQFF.

The CDR3 loop is CSASGTSDIQYF. For the CDR3, the DNA is TGCAGCGCTTCAGGGACGAGTGACATTCAGTACTTC. The rearrangement links TRBV29-1 to TRBJ2-4; D possibly matches TRBD1 or TRBD2 (5 bases each). The CDR3 covers 12 residues. The ends were cut back, 7 bases at V and 8 bases at J, with 15 bases in the middle. Germline V CDR1 and CDR2: SQVTM, ANQGSEA. The complete variable domain, with remaining parts taken from reference TRBV29-1 and TRBJ2-4, reads SAVISQKPSRDICQRGTSLTIQCQVDSQVTMMFWYRQQPGQSLTLIATANQGSEATYESGFVIDKFPISRPNLTFSTLTVSNMSPEDSSIYLCSASGTSDIQYFGAGTRLSVL.

The chain has TRBV18 and TRBJ2-1; the match to TRBD2 covers 7 bases. This CDR3 contains 14 residues. Unmatched junction bases numbered 6, after V lost 2 bases and J lost 8 bases. From germline, CDR1 is KGHSH and CDR2 LQKENI. This CDR3 reads CASSPATSSHEQFF. The DNA for the CDR3 is TGTGCCAGCTCACCAGCGACTAGCTCCCATGAGCAGTTCTTC.

This rearrangement joins TRBV7-9 to TRBJ2-1; 7 bases align to TRBD2. This CDR3 is built from 16 residues. V lost 6 bases to trimming and J lost 4 bases; unmatched junction nucleotides: 12. Looked up from germline, CDR1 is SEHNR and CDR2 is FQNEAQ (reference sequence). The DNA for the CDR3 is TGTGCCAGCAGTTCGGGGGGTGGTGGGGCGTACAATGAGCAGTTCTTC. Translation gives CASSSGGGGAYNEQFF.

This clonotype occurred a few times. The gene calls are TRBV4-2 and TRBJ1-6, with D hard to call. CDR1 and CDR2 from the germline V gene are LGHNA and YNFKEQ. The CDR3 spans 16 residues. V dropped 0 bases and J dropped 9 bases, with 15 bases sitting between them. CDR3 nucleotide sequence: TGTGCCAGCAGCCAAGATGGAGCGGGGTTGGGTTCACCCCTCCACTTT. It is translated as CASSQDGAGLGSPLHF.

This clonotype was seen a few times. The chain joins TRBV4-2 to TRBJ2-6; the D is unclear. V shed 0 bases and J shed 4 bases, with 10 bases lying between them. The length of the CDR3 is 16 residues. Germline V gives CDR1 LGHNA, CDR2 YNFKEQ. CDR3 coding DNA: TGTGCCAGCAGCCAAGAGGGGTTAGCCGGGGCCAACGTCCTGACTTTC. Its translation: CASSQEGLAGANVLTF.

This chain joins TRBV6-2 or TRBV6-3 and TRBJ2-1; 10 nucleotides match TRBD2. The CDR3 has 19 amino acids. Germline V gives CDR1 MNHEY, CDR2 SVGEGT. After removal of 0 bases from V and 0 bases from J, the junction contained 8 bases not matched to a gene. CDR3 in DNA: TGTGCCAGCAGTTACTCGCCTGGACTAGCGGTTAGCTCCTACAATGAGCAGTTCTTC. Translated: CASSYSPGLAVSSYNEQFF.

Only a few counts were recorded for this clonotype. The chain couples TRBV5-1 to TRBJ2-1; 8 bases line up with TRBD2. CDR1 and CDR2 (germline): SGHRS, YFSETQ. The CDR3 extends over 15 amino acids. With 0 bases clipped from V and 8 bases from J, the junction kept 7 bases outside the gene matches. CDR3 in DNA: TGCGCCAGCAGCTTGGCCAGCGGGAGTTATGATGAGCAGTTCTTC. It yields the protein CASSLASGSYDEQFF.

V usage is TRBV20-1 and J usage is TRBJ2-5, with 9 nucleotides matching TRBD2. V was clipped by 5 bases and J by 11 bases; unmatched bases: 18. The CDR3 loop spans 15 amino acids. Germline V gene data show CDR1 as DFQATT and CDR2 as SNEGSKA (reference sequence). DNA of the CDR3: TGCAGTGCTCCCATGGCTAGCGGGGCTTTCAATGAGCAGTACTTC. This encodes CSAPMASGAFNEQYF.

The V gene is TRBV28, the J gene TRBJ2-7; maybe TRBD2 (5 bases). The better agreement between TRBJ2-4 and the DNA end casts doubt on the J call. The germline gives CDR1 MDHEN, CDR2 SYDVKM. The length of the CDR3 is 15 residues. CDR3: CASSTVRRSLNIQYF. The CDR3 nucleotides read TGTGCCAGCAGCACCGTTAGGAGGTCGTTGAACATTCAGTACTTC.

This clonotype has just a few counts. The rearrangement links TRBV24-1 to TRBJ2-1; 7 bases are shared with TRBD2. The germline gives CDR1 KGHDR, CDR2 SFDVKD. The ends lost 6 bases at V and 7 bases at J; junction bases unmatched: 11. CDR3 size: 15 residues. The DNA of the CDR3 is TGTGCCACCAGTCGTGGAGCGGGATGGGGTAATGAGCAGTTCTTC. Protein: CATSRGAGWGNEQFF.

The chain couples TRBV6-2 or TRBV6-3 to TRBJ2-7; 10 bases align to TRBD2. Unmatched junction bases numbered 3, after V lost 5 bases and J lost 5 bases. Germline loops: CDR1 MNHEY, CDR2 SVGEGT. The CDR3 spans 13 residues. Here the CDR3 reads CASSVAGGHEQYF. CDR3 DNA sequence: TGTGCCAGCAGTGTAGCGGGAGGTCACGAGCAGTACTTC.

V and J are TRBV28 and TRBJ2-6; TRBD1 might be the D (6 bases). V was clipped by 8 bases and J by 0 bases, with 11 bases between them. The CDR3 consists of 15 residues. Looked up from germline, CDR1 is MDHEN and CDR2 is SYDVKM. CDR3: CASRDINSGANVLTF. CDR3 sequence (DNA): TGTGCCAGCCGGGACATTAACTCTGGGGCCAACGTCCTGACTTTC.

The CDR3 protein is CASTPGMTSGVTDTQYF. The CDR3 nucleotides read TGTGCCAGCACCCCAGGAATGACTAGCGGGGTCACAGATACGCAGTATTTT. This rearrangement joins TRBV6-1 to TRBJ2-3; 11 positions agree with TRBD2. In germline, CDR1 is MNHNS, CDR2 SASEGT. The ends lost 7 bases at V and 2 bases at J; junction bases unmatched: 11. This CDR3 has 17 amino acids.

The chain joins TRBV5-1 to TRBJ2-1; D remains unclear. Per the germline V gene, CDR1 is SGHRS and CDR2 is YFSETQ. The CDR3 consists of 12 residues. V gave up 2 bases and J gave up 7 bases, with 7 bases separating them. CDR3 coding DNA: TGCGCCAGCAGCTTCAATCAAAATGAGCAGTTCTTC. Protein: CASSFNQNEQFF.